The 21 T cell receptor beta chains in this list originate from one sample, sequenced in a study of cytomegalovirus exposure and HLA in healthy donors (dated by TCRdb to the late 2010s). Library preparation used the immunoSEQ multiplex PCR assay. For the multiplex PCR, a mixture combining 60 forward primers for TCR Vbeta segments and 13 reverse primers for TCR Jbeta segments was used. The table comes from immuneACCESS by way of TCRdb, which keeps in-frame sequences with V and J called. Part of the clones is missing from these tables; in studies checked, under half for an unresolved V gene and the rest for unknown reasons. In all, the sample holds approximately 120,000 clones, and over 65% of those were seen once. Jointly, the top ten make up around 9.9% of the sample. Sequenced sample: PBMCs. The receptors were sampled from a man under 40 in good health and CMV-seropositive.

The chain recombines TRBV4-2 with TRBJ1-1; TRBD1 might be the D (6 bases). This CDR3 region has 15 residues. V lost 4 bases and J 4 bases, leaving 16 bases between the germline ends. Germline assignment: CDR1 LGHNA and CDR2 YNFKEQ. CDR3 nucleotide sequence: TGTGCCAGCAGCCTGACAGGTTTGGTTCTCACTGAAGCTTTCTTT. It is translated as CASSLTGLVLTEAFF.

In DNA form, the CDR3 reads TGTGCCACCAGCAGAGATGGACTAGCGGAGTACGAGCAGTACTTC. Translation gives CATSRDGLAEYEQYF. The chain links TRBV15 to TRBJ2-7, with TRBD2 identical over 10 bases. Looked up from germline, CDR1 is LNHNV and CDR2 is YYDKDF (reference sequence). J lost 4 bases, V lost 0 bases, and 3 bases had no gene match. The CDR3 has 15 amino acids.

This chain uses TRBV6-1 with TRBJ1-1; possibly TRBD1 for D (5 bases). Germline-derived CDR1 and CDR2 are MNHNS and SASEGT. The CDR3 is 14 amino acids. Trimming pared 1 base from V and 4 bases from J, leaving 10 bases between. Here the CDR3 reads CASSEVQGITEAFF. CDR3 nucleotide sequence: TGTGCCAGCAGTGAAGTTCAGGGTATCACTGAAGCTTTCTTT.

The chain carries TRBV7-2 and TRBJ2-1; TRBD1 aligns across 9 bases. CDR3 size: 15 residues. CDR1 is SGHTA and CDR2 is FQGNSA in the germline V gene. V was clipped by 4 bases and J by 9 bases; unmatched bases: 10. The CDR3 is CASSSNTGGSGEQFF. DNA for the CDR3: TGTGCCAGCAGCTCGAACACAGGGGGCTCGGGTGAGCAGTTCTTC.

The CDR3 DNA is TGTGCCAGCAGCTTGGGGGGGAAGTGGGGCTACACCTTC. Translation gives CASSLGGKWGYTF. V usage is TRBV7-9 and J usage is TRBJ1-2, with D tentatively TRBD1 (5 bases). This CDR3 is built from 13 residues. V was shortened by 3 bases and J by 8 bases, with 13 bases between the two germline ends. Germline V gene data show CDR1 as SEHNR and CDR2 as FQNEAQ (reference sequence).

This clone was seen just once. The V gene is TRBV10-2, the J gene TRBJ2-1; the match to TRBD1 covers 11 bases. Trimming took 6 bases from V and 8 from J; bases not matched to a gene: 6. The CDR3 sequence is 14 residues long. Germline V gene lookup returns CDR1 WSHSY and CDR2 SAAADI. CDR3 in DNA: TGCGCCAGCAGGGGGGACAGGGGGTCCGATGAGCAGTTCTTC. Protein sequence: CASRGDRGSDEQFF.

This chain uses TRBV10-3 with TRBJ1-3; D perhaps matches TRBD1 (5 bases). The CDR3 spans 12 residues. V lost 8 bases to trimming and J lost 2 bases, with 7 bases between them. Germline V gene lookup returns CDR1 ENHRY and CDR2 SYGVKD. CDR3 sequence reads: CAIGTPGNTIYF. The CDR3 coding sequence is TGTGCCATCGGGACTCCTGGAAACACCATATATTTT.

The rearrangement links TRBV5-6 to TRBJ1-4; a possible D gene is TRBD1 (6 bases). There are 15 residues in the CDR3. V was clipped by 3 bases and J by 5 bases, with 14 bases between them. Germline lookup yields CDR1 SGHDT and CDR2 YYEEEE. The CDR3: CASSSLDRLNEKLFF. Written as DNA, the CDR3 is TGTGCCAGCAGCTCCTTAGACAGGCTGAATGAAAAACTGTTTTTT.

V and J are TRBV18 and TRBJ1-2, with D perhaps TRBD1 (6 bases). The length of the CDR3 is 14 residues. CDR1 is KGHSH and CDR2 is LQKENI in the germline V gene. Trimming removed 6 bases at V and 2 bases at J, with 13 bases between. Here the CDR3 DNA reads TGTGCCAGCTCCGAACAGGGTAGAAACTATGGCTACACCTTC. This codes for CASSEQGRNYGYTF.

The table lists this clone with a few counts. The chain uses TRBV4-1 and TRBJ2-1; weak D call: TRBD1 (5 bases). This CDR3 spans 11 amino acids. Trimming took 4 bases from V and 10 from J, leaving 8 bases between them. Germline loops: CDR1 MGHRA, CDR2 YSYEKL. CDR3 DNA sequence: TGCGCCAGCAGCCGGGGCCTCGAGCAGTTCTTC. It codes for CASSRGLEQFF.

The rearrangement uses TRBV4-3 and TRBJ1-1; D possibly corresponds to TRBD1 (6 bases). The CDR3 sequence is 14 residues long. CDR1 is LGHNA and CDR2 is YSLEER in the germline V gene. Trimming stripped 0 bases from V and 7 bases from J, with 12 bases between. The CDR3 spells CASSQDQGRGEAFF. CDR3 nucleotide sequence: TGCGCCAGCAGCCAAGACCAGGGGCGCGGTGAAGCTTTCTTT.

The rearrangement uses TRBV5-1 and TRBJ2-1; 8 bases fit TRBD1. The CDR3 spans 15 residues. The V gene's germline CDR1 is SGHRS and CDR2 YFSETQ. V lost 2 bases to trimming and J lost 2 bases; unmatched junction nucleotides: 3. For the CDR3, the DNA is TGCGCCAGCAGCTTTACAGGGGGAGCCTACAATGAGCAGTTCTTC. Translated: CASSFTGGAYNEQFF. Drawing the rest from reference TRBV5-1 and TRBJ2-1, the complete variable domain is KAGVTQTPRYLIKTRGQQVTLSCSPISGHRSVSWYQQTPGQGLQFLFEYFSETQRNKGNFPGRFSGRQFSNSRSEMNVSTLELGDSALYLCASSFTGGAYNEQFFGPGTRLTVL.

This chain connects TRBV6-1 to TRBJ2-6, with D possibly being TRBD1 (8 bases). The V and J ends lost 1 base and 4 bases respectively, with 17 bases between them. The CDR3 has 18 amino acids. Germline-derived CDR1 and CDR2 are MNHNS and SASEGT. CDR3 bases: TGTGCCAGCAGTGAAGGGGTTACAGGGGGGGTAGGGGCCAACGTCCTGACTTTC. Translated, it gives CASSEGVTGGVGANVLTF.

The CDR3 DNA sequence: TGTGCCAGCAGGGGTAACGGGGAGGCCTATGGCTACACCTTC. Encoded protein: CASRGNGEAYGYTF. The chain couples TRBV2 to TRBJ1-2; no definite D call. V gave up 6 bases and J gave up 4 bases, with 15 bases separating them. The CDR3 is 14 residues long. The germline gives CDR1 SNHLY, CDR2 FYNNEI. Drawing the rest from reference TRBV2 and TRBJ1-2, the complete variable domain is EPEVTQTPSHQVTQMGQEVILRCVPISNHLYFYWYRQILGQKVEFLVSFYNNEISEKSEIFDDQFSVERPDGSNFTLKIRSTKLEDSAMYFCASRGNGEAYGYTFGSGTRLTVV.

The chain's CDR3 is CASSVAASGTYEQYF. In DNA, the CDR3 is TGTGCCAGCAGTGTCGCGGCTAGCGGGACCTACGAGCAGTACTTC. This chain uses TRBV6-4 with TRBJ2-7, with 9 bases identical to TRBD2. Trimming took 4 bases from V and 2 from J; bases not matched to a gene: 6. The V gene's germline CDR1 is MRHNA and CDR2 SNTAGT. The CDR3 sequence is 15 residues long.

DNA of the CDR3: TGTGCCAGCAGCTTAGGTCCTAGCGGGAGTATAGGTATCGGGGAGCTGTTTTTT. Translated: CASSLGPSGSIGIGELFF. V gene TRBV7-3 combines with J gene TRBJ2-2; TRBD2 agrees at 10 bases. The CDR3 runs to 18 residues. J was trimmed by 7 bases and V by 2 bases; bases with no gene match: 13. Per germline, CDR1 SGHTA and CDR2 FQGTGA.

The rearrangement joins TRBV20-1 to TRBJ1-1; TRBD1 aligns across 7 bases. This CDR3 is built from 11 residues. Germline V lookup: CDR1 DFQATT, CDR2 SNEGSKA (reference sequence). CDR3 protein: CRAQGDTEAFF. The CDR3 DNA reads TGCAGGGCCCAGGGGGACACTGAAGCTTTCTTT.

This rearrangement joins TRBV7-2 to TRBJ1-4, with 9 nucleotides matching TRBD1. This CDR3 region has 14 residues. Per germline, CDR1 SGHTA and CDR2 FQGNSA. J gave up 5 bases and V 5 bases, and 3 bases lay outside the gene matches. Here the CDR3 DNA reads TGTGCCAGCAGCCGACAGGGGGGAAATGAAAAACTGTTTTTT. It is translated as CASSRQGGNEKLFF. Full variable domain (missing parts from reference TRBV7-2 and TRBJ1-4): GAGVSQSPSNKVTEKGKDVELRCDPISGHTALYWYRQSLGQGLEFLIYFQGNSAPDKSGLPSDRFSAERTGGSVSTLTIQRTQQEDSAVYLCASSRQGGNEKLFFGSGTQLSVL.

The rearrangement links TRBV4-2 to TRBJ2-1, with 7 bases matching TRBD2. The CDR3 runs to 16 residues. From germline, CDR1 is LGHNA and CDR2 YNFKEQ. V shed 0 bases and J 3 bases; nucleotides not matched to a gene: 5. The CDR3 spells CASSQDEAGNYNEQFF. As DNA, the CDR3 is TGTGCCAGCAGCCAAGATGAAGCGGGAAACTACAATGAGCAGTTCTTC.

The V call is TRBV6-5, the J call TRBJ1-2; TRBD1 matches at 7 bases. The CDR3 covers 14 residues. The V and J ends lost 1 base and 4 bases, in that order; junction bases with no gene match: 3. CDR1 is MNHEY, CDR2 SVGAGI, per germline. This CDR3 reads CASSYFGTAYGYTF. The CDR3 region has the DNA TGTGCCAGCAGTTACTTCGGGACAGCCTATGGCTACACCTTC.

CDR3 bases: TGTGCCAGCAGCTTGTCGCGGGGATTACAGTATGAGCAGTTCTTC. Translating it yields CASSLSRGLQYEQFF. This sequence joins TRBV5-4 and TRBJ2-1; D might be TRBD2 (6 bases). The germline V gene has CDR1 SGHNT and CDR2 YYREEE (reference sequence). With 1 base removed from V and 8 bases from J, the gap between germline ends came to 16 bases. The CDR3 has 15 amino acids.